This T cell receptor beta chain appears in the sequencing data of a study of monozygotic twins with inflammatory bowel disease. The length of the CDR3 is 15 residues. Germline values: CDR1 SGHRS, CDR2 YFSETQ. TCRdb reprocessed the 5' RACE reads, keeping one entry per CDR3 protein, no DNA. Listed are fewer than 200,000 distinct CDR3 sequences; under 3.5% falls within the top ten. This TCR derives from a human donor with ulcerative colitis or Crohn's disease, or a healthy co-twin of an affected twin (not recorded which). V gene TRBV5-1 combines with J gene TRBJ2-5; absent DNA, TCRdb's TRBD1 call cannot be checked. The material sequenced was blood. The CDR3 spells CASSFSTGIPETQYF.